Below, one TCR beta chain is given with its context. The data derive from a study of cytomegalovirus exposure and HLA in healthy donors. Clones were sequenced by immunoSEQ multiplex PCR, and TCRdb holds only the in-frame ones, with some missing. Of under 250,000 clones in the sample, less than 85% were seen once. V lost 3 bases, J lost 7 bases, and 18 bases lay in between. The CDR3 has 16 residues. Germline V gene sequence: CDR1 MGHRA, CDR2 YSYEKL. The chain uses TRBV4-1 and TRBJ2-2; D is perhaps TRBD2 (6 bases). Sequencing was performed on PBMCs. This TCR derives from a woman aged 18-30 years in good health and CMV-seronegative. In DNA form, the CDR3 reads TGCGCCAGCAGCCAGTTCCCCGGGAGAATGGACGGGGAGCTGTTTTTT. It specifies CASSQFPGRMDGELFF.